These 7 T cell receptor beta chains were all obtained from the same sample, sequenced in a study of somatic mutations in cytotoxic T cells in rheumatoid arthritis. TCRdb keeps only in-frame clones here, not all; method: immunoSEQ multiplex PCR. The sample has about 27,000 clones, roughly 74% seen once. The sample was CD8+ T cells sorted from blood. These receptors came from a woman between 18 and 29 years old in good health.

The V call is TRBV6-4, the J call TRBJ1-2, with D unresolved. The CDR3 is 15 residues long. Trimming took 2 bases from V and 2 from J, leaving 12 bases between them. CDR1 and CDR2 (germline): MRHNA, SNTAGT. The CDR3 DNA reads as TGTGCCAGCAGTGACCCAACCCGGGGAAACTATGGCTACACCTTC. Its protein product is CASSDPTRGNYGYTF.

The rearrangement uses TRBV7-6 and TRBJ2-7; tentative D call: TRBD2 (7 bases). The CDR3 runs 14 residues. The germline CDR1 and CDR2 sequences are SGHVS and FNYEAQ. Trimming took off 8 bases at V and 2 bases at J, with 16 bases between the two ends. The CDR3 protein is CASQPRGRAYEQYF. CDR3 nucleotides: TGTGCCAGCCAACCAAGGGGGAGGGCCTACGAGCAGTACTTC.

The V and J genes are TRBV27 and TRBJ2-2; D remains unclear. V was trimmed by 7 bases and J by 6 bases, leaving 9 bases between them. The CDR3 has 12 amino acids. Germline V lookup: CDR1 MNHEY, CDR2 SMNVEV (reference sequence). The CDR3 is CASTSQPGELFF. The CDR3 DNA is TGTGCCAGCACCAGCCAGCCCGGGGAGCTGTTTTTT.

This sequence joins TRBV28 and TRBJ2-7, with D possibly being TRBD2 (6 bases). V was pared by 2 bases and J by 0 bases, with 11 bases between. This CDR3 has 15 residues. Germline CDR1 is MDHEN and CDR2 is SYDVKM. CDR3: CASSLGGMSSYEQYF. The DNA for the CDR3 is TGTGCCAGCAGTTTAGGCGGGATGAGCTCCTACGAGCAGTACTTC. Based on the CDR3 plus reference TRBV28 and TRBJ2-7, the full variable domain is DVKVTQSSRYLVKRTGEKVFLECVQDMDHENMFWYRQDPGLGLRLIYFSYDVKMKEKGDIPEGYSVSREKKERFSLILESASTNQTSMYLCASSLGGMSSYEQYFGPGTRLTVT.

The V call is TRBV11-2, the J call TRBJ1-1; D unresolved. The germline CDR1 and CDR2 sequences are SGHAT and FQNNGV. The CDR3 is 14 amino acids. The germline V and J ends were trimmed by 0 bases and 6 bases, with 11 bases remaining between them. CDR3 DNA sequence: TGTGCCAGCAGCTTAGATCCCCCCGCCCCTGAAGCTTTCTTT. It is translated as CASSLDPPAPEAFF.

The chain is built from TRBV28 and TRBJ2-3; 12 bases agree with TRBD2. CDR3 length equals 16 residues. The junction had 5 bases not matched to a gene; V was cut back by 3 bases and J by 4 bases. Germline CDR1 and CDR2: MDHEN and SYDVKM. The CDR3 protein is CASSFASGGAADTQYF. The CDR3 nucleotides are TGTGCCAGCAGTTTCGCTAGCGGGGGGGCCGCAGATACGCAGTATTTT.

CDR3 sequence (DNA): TGTGCCAGCAGTTTACCTGGGAGCTACAATGAGCAGTTCTTC. Its translation is CASSLPGSYNEQFF. This chain joins TRBV27 and TRBJ2-1; D perhaps matches TRBD2 (5 bases). Between the trimmed V and J ends, which lost 2 bases and 3 bases, there was a span of 8 bases. Per the germline V gene, CDR1 is MNHEY and CDR2 is SMNVEV (reference sequence). The CDR3 length is 14 residues.